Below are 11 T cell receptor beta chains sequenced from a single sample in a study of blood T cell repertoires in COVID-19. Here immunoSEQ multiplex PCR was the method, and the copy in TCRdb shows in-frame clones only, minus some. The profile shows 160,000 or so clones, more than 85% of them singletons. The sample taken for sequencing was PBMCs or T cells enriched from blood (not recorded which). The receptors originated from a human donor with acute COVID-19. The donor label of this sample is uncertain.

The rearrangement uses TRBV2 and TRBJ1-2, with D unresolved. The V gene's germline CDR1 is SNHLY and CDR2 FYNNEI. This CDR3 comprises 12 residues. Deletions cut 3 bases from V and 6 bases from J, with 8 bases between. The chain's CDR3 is CASSEAGNGYTF. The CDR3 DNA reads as TGTGCCAGCAGTGAGGCAGGCAATGGCTACACCTTC.

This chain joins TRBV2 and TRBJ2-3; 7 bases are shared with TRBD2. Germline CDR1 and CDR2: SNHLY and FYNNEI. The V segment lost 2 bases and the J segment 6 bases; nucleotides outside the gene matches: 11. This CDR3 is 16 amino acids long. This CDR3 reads CASSELAGVYGDTQYF. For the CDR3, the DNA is TGTGCCAGCAGTGAATTGGCGGGGGTTTATGGCGATACGCAGTATTTT. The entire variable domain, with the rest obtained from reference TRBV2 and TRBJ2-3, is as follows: EPEVTQTPSHQVTQMGQEVILRCVPISNHLYFYWYRQILGQKVEFLVSFYNNEISEKSEIFDDQFSVERPDGSNFTLKIRSTKLEDSAMYFCASSELAGVYGDTQYFGPGTRLTVL.

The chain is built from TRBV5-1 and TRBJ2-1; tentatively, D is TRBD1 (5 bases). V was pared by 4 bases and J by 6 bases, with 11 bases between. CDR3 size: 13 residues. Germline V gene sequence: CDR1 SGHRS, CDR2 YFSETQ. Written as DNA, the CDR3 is TGCGCCAGCAGCCCCGACAGCCGCAATGAGCAGTTCTTC. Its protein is CASSPDSRNEQFF.

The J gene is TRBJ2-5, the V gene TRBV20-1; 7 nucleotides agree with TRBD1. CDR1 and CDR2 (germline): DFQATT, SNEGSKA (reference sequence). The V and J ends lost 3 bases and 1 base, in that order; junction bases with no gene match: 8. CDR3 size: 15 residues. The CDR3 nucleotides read TGCAGTGCTAGTGTAACAGGGGAATTCCAAGAGACCCAGTACTTC. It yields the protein CSASVTGEFQETQYF.

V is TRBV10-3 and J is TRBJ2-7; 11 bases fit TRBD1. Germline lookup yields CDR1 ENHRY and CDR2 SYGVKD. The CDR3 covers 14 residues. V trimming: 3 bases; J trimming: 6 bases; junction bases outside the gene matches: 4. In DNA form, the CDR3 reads TGTGCCATCAGTGAAGGACAGGGGGCTTTCGAGCAGTACTTC. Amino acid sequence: CAISEGQGAFEQYF.

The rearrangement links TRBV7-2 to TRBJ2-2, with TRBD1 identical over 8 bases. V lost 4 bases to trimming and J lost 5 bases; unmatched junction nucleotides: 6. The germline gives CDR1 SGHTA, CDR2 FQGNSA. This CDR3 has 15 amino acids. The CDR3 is CASSSGTGVTGELFF. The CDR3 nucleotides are TGTGCCAGCAGCTCCGGGACAGGTGTAACCGGGGAGCTGTTTTTT.

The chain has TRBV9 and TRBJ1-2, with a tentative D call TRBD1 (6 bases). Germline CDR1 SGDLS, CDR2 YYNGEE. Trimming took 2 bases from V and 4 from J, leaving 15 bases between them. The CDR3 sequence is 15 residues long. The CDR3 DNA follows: TGTGCCAGCAGCGTTCAGGGACACCCCTTCTATGGCTACACCTTC. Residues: CASSVQGHPFYGYTF.

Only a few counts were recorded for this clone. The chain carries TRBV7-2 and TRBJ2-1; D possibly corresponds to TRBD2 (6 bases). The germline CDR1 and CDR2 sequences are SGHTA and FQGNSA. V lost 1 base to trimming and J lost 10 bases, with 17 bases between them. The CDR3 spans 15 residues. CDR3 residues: CASSLDGRSSGEQFF. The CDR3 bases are TGTGCCAGCAGCTTAGACGGGCGGAGCAGCGGGGAGCAGTTCTTC.

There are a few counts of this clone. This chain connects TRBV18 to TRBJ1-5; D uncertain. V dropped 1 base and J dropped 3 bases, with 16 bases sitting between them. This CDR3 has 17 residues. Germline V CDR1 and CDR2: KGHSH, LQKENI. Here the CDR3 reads CASSPRAIQSHNQPQHF. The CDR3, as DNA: TGTGCCAGCTCACCACGGGCAATTCAGAGCCACAATCAGCCCCAGCATTTT.

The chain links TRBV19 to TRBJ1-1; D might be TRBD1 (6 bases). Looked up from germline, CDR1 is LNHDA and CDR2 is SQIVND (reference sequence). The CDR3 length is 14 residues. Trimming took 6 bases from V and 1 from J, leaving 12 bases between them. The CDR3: CASSPDRRNTEAFF. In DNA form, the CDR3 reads TGTGCCAGTAGCCCAGACAGGAGGAACACTGAAGCTTTCTTT.

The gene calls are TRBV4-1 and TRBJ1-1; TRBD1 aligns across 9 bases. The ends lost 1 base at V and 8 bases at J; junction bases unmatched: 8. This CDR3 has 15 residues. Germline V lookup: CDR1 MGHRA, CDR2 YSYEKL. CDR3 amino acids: CASSQVGTGKTEAFF. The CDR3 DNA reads TGCGCCAGCAGCCAAGTCGGGACAGGGAAAACCGAAGCTTTCTTT.